The next 4 T cell receptor beta chains were all read from a single sample in a study of cytomegalovirus exposure and HLA in healthy donors. TCRdb's table, derived via immunoSEQ multiplex PCR, lists solely in-frame clones and lacks some. The sample lists fewer than 200,000 clones; more than 65% were seen once. Sequencing was performed on PBMCs. These receptors originate from a woman aged 18-35 years in good health and CMV-seropositive.

The CDR3 DNA sequence: TGTGCCAGCAGTTACTCGGCCAATGAGCAGTTCTTC. It encodes CASSYSANEQFF. The rearrangement links TRBV6-5 to TRBJ2-1; D is unclear. The V gene's germline CDR1 is MNHEY and CDR2 SVGAGI. Trimming took off 0 bases at V and 6 bases at J, with 3 bases between the two ends. The length of the CDR3 is 12 residues.

The chain is built from TRBV5-4 and TRBJ1-1; D is possibly TRBD1 (6 bases). Germline V CDR1 and CDR2: SGHNT, YYREEE (reference sequence). The CDR3 has 13 residues. V lost 4 bases, J lost 4 bases, and 11 bases lay in between. The CDR3 nucleotides are TGTGCCAGCAGCCTTGACAGGCTCACTGAAGCTTTCTTT. It yields the protein CASSLDRLTEAFF.

The rearrangement links TRBV12-5 to TRBJ2-1; the match to TRBD2 covers 8 bases. Germline V gene data show CDR1 as LGHNT and CDR2 as FRNRAP. CDR3 length: 16 residues. V was clipped by 5 bases and J by 2 bases; unmatched bases: 8. The CDR3 reads CASGPPTSGAYNEQFF. CDR3 DNA sequence: TGTGCTAGTGGTCCCCCAACTAGCGGAGCCTACAATGAGCAGTTCTTC. The entire variable domain, with the rest obtained from reference TRBV12-5 and TRBJ2-1, is as follows: DARVTQTPRHKVTEMGQEVTMRCQPILGHNTVFWYRQTMMQGLELLAYFRNRAPLDDSGMPKDRFSAEMPDATLATLKIQPSEPRDSAVYFCASGPPTSGAYNEQFFGPGTRLTVL.

The chain employs TRBV27 and TRBJ1-5; a possible D gene is TRBD1 (5 bases). Germline CDR1 and CDR2: MNHEY and SMNVEV (reference sequence). The V and J ends lost 5 bases and 6 bases respectively, with 14 bases between them. The CDR3 is 14 amino acids. CDR3 sequence reads: CASSMDMLIQPQHF. The DNA of the CDR3 is TGTGCCAGCAGTATGGACATGCTGATTCAGCCCCAGCATTTT.